This T cell receptor (beta chain) emerged from a study of T cells after yellow fever vaccination (dated by TCRdb to about 2019). For context, the study as a whole: The SMART-Seq v4 Ultra Low Input RNA kit was used to prepare libraries from fractions with low cell numbers. To follow T-cell clones before and after primary and booster YFV17D yellow fever vaccination, bulk TCR alpha and beta repertoires were sequenced over time. The cohort comprised two healthy male donors, one aged 18 to 30 and one aged 30 to 40 years. Blood samples were taken at several timepoints before and after primary and secondary immunization, and bulk PBMC replicates and cell subsets were isolated.

Synthesis of TCR cDNA relied on 5'RACE template switching, a step that introduced a universal primer site along with unique molecular identifiers. Priming of cDNA synthesis was performed from both the TCR alpha and TCR beta constant segments. Libraries were amplified in two PCR steps, with sample barcodes and sequencing adapters added in the second step. Sequencing of libraries was done on Illumina HiSeq 2500 (2x100 bp) or NovaSeq (2x150 bp). Turning to the authors' computational methods: Demultiplexing of reads and collapsing into UMI consensus sequences were performed with MIGEC, and V(D)J alignment was carried out with MiXCR. Vaccine-responding clonotypes were defined with edgeR using replicate PBMC samples, requiring FDR below 0.01 and a log2 fold change above 5 up to day 15. Bulk clonotypes were assigned CD4 or CD8 identity according to which sequenced CD4 or CD8 repertoire held them at higher abundance. The public reads were run again by TCRdb, first through fastp at Q25 and then through MiXCR, and only productive beta chains were kept. Rows with one shared CDR3 protein collapse into an entry with the most common genes and DNA. In this record, the V and J calls reflect TCRdb's handling and not the investigators' own analysis. Counted in this sample were around 230,000 distinct CDR3 sequences; roughly 6.3% of them appeared once. Clones ranked in the top ten supply approximately 0.99% of the sample.

The trim is 4 bases for V and 4 bases for J, with a gap of 9 bases between the germline ends. Inclusive of the bounding cysteine and phenylalanine, the CDR3 is 13 residues long. Only the CDR3 DNA is retained, 39 bases long and in frame from the first base. Via the germline V gene, CDR1 is SGHRS and CDR2 YFSETQ. What the work shows at the level of the full study, not this receptor alone: The study included only a couple of donors, which limits how far the findings can be generalized. Compared with the primary T-cell response, the secondary T-cell response was faster but weaker, reaching its peak on day 5 rather than on day 15. A small share of clonotypes was detected in both CD4 and CD8 compartments, with the overlap likely arising from convergent recombination. Most clones expanded after primary vaccination were re-detected after the booster (almost 98% of CD4 and 80% to 90% of CD8), suggesting broad memory maintenance. FACS-sorted repertoires could contain abundant contaminating clonotypes from the bulk population, so computational filtering was required.

This clonotype has ten or more counts. The target of this receptor is not known. The input lacks base qualities; no much larger clone sits a single base away. The sample's treatment or condition label, decoded: live attenuated yellow fever vaccine strain. PBMCs were isolated from peripheral blood using a standard Ficoll-Paque protocol. Dynabeads CD4 and CD8 positive selection kits were used to isolate CD4 and CD8 T-cell fractions. RNA was extracted with TriZol from bulk PBMCs, CD4 and CD8 fractions, and dextramer-positive and dextramer-negative fractions. The clonotype comes from a man aged 25-45 years who received the YFV17D yellow fever vaccine. Sequencing used CD4+ T cells sorted from PBMCs, obtained on the day of the yellow fever booster vaccination. This chain is built from TRBV5-1 and TRBJ1-5; TRBD1 might be the D gene, on 5 matching bases. The sequence in DNA is TGCGCCAGCAGCCCAGGGACGAATCAGCCCCAGCATTTT. Its coded protein is CASSPGTNQPQHF.